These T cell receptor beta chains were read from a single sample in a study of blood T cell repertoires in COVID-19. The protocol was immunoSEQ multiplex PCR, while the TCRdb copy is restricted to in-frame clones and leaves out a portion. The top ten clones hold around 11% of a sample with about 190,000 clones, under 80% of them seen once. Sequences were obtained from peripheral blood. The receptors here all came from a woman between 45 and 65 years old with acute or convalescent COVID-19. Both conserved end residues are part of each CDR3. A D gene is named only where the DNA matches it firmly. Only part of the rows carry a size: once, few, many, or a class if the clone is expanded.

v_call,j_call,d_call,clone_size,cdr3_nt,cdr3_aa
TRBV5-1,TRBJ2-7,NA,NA,TGCGCCAGCAGCTTGAGTAGGGGCAGGGGCTCCAACGAGCAGTACTTC,CASSLSRGRGSNEQYF
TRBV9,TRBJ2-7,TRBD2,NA,TGTGCCAGCAGCCCGACTAGCGGGTGGGCCTACGAGCAGTACTTC,CASSPTSGWAYEQYF
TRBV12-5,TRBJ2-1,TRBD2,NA,TGTGCTAGTGGTTCCGGGACTAGCGGGAGGGTAGGTGAGCAGTTCTTC,CASGSGTSGRVGEQFF
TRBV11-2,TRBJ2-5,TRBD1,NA,TGTGCCAGCAGCTACCGGGACAGGGATAGGGAGACCCAGTACTTC,CASSYRDRDRETQYF
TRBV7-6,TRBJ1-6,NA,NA,TGTGCCAGCAGCTTAGCCGGTGGTAAAAATTCACCCCTCCACTTT,CASSLAGGKNSPLHF
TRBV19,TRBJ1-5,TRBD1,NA,TGTGCCAGTAGTCGGACAGGGGCTGAATATAGCAATCAGCCCCAGCATTTT,CASSRTGAEYSNQPQHF
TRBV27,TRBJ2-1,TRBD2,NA,TGTGCCAGCAGTTTCTCGGGAGGCCTCTCCTACAATGAGCAGTTCTTC,CASSFSGGLSYNEQFF
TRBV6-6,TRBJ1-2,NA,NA,TGTGCCAGCAGTTACTCGAAGGGGGAAGGGTATGGCTACACCTTC,CASSYSKGEGYGYTF
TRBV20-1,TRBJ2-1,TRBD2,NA,TGCAGTGCTAGTGGGCGACTAGCGGGTTACAATGAGCAGTTCTTC,CSASGRLAGYNEQFF
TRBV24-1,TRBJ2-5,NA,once,TGTGCCACCAGTGATGGCCCCCAAGAGACCCAGTACTTC,CATSDGPQETQYF
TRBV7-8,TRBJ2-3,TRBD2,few,TGTGCCAGCAGCTTAGTTGCGGGGGGGAGCACAGATACGCAGTATTTT,CASSLVAGGSTDTQYF
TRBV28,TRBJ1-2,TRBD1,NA,TGTGCCAGCAGTTCGGACAGGGCCTATGGCTACACCTTC,CASSSDRAYGYTF
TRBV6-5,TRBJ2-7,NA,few,TGTGCCAGCAGCCAAGGACATGCCGGCGAGCAGTACTTC,CASSQGHAGEQYF
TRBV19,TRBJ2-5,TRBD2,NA,TGTGCCAGTAGTATCGGGGTGCGGGGGCAAGAGACCCAGTACTTC,CASSIGVRGQETQYF
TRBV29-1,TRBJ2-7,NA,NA,TGCAGCGTTAATAGGGACTCCACGCTTAACTTACAGTACTTC,CSVNRDSTLNLQYF
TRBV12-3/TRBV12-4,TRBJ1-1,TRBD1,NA,TGTGCCAGCAGTCGCGGGCGACAGGGAGAGGCTTTCTTT,CASSRGRQGEAFF
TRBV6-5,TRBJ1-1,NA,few,TGTGCCAGCAGTTACTCGAACAGGGTGAACACTGAAGCTTTCTTT,CASSYSNRVNTEAFF
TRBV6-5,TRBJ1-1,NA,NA,TGTGCCAGCAGGGGTACTAGTCGGAACACTGAAGCTTTCTTT,CASRGTSRNTEAFF
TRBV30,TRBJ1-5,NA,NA,TGTGCCTGGACATCGGGGAGTGGGCCCCAGCATTTT,CAWTSGSGPQHF
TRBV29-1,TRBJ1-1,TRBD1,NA,TGCAGCGTTGAAACAGGGGGGACTGAAGCTTTCTTT,CSVETGGTEAFF
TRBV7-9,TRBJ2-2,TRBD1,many,TGTGCCAGCAGCGCAGGACAGGGTTTCTACACCGGGGAGCTGTTTTTT,CASSAGQGFYTGELFF
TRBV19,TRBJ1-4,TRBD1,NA,TGTGCCAGTTCACCGGGACAGCGAGATGAAAAACTGTTTTTT,CASSPGQRDEKLFF
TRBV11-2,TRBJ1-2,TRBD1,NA,TGTGCCAGCAGCTTGACTCGACAGGGGTGCACCTTC,CASSLTRQGCTF
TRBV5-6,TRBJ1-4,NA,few,TGTGCCAGCAGCTCTCAGACAGGAACGAAAAACCTGTTTTTT,CASSSQTGTKNLFF
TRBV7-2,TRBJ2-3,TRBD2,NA,TGTGCCAGCAGTACCTACCGGGACTATCAGTATTTT,CASSTYRDYQYF
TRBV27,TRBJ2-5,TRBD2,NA,TGTGCCAGCAGTTCCGATGGCGGGAGTGGACTAGAGACCCAGTACTTC,CASSSDGGSGLETQYF
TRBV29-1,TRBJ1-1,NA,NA,TGCAGCGTTGAGCGGGCGGGTAGAGGGGAAGCTTTCTTT,CSVERAGRGEAFF
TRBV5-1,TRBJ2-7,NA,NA,TGCGCCAGCAGCTTGGTGGTAGCTGGCGAGGAGCAGTACTTC,CASSLVVAGEEQYF
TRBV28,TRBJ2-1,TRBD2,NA,TGTGCCAGCACCGCCGCCAGGACTAGGGTAAATGAGCAGTTCTTC,CASTAARTRVNEQFF
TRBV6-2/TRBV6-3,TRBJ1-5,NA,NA,TGTGCCAGCAGTTACTCGAGGCCTCTGACCATGAGCAATCAGCCCCAGCATTTT,CASSYSRPLTMSNQPQHF
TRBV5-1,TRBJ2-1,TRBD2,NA,TGCGCCAGCAGCCCAGGGACTAGCGGGAGGAGCTCCTACAATGAGCAGTTCTTC,CASSPGTSGRSSYNEQFF
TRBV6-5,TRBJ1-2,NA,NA,TGTGCCAGCAATTCAGGGAATGGCTACACCTTC,CASNSGNGYTF
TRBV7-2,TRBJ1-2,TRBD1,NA,TGTGCCAGCAGCTTACAGGGGGGCTATGGCTACACCTTC,CASSLQGGYGYTF
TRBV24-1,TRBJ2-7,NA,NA,TGTGCCACCGGCGGCGGAACAGGGCTTGGCGAGCAGTACTTC,CATGGGTGLGEQYF
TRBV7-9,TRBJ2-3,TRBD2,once,TGTGCCAGCAGCCACGACCTAGCGGGAGCTAGCACAGATACGCAGTATTTT,CASSHDLAGASTDTQYF
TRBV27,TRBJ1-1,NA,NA,TGTGCCAGCAGTCGCCACAGGGACGGCTGGGCTTTCTTT,CASSRHRDGWAFF
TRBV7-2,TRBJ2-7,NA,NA,TGTGCCAGCAGCCCAGGACATAATCCCTCCTACGAGCAGTACTTC,CASSPGHNPSYEQYF
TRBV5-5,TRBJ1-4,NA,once,TGTGCCAGCCGACCACAGGACAGAGCCGGAGGACTGTTTTTT,CASRPQDRAGGLFF
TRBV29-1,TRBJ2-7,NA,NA,TGCAGCGTTGAAGTTTCAGAACTACCCTACGAGCAGTACTTC,CSVEVSELPYEQYF
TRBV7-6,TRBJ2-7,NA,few,TGTGCCAGCAGCTTACAGGGGGGGACAGGTGGCTACGAGCAGTACTTC,CASSLQGGTGGYEQYF
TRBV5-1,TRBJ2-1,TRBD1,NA,TGCGCCAGCAGCTCTGGGACAGGTAACTACAATGAGCAGTTCTTC,CASSSGTGNYNEQFF
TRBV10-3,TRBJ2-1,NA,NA,TGTGCCATCAGGTCTAGCGGAGGGGGGAATGAGCAGTTCTTC,CAIRSSGGGNEQFF
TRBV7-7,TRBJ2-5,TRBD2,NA,TGTGCCAGCAGCTCCATCGGGACTAGCGGGGGAGGAACCCAGTACTTC,CASSSIGTSGGGTQYF
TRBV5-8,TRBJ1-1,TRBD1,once,TGTGCCAGCAGCTCCGGGACAGGGAGGAACACTGAAGCTTTCTTT,CASSSGTGRNTEAFF
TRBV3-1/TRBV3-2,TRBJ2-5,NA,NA,TGTGCCAGCAGCAAGGGCTTAGGGAGGCCCCAGTACTTC,CASSKGLGRPQYF